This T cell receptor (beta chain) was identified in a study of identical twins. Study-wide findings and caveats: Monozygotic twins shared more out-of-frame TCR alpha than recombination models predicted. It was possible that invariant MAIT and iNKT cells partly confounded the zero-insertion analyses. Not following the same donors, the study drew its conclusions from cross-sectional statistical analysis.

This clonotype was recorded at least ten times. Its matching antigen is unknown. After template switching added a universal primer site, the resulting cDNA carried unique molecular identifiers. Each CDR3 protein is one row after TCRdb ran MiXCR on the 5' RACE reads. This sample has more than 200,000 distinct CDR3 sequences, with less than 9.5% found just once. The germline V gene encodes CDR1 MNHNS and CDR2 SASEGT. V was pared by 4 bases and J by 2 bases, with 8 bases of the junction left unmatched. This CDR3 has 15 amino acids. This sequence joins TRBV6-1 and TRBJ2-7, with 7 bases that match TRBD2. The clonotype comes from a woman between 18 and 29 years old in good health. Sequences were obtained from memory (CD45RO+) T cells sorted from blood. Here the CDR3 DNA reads TGTGCCAGCAGTGCAGGGCGGGGGAGCCCCTACGAGCAGTACTTC. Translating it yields CASSAGRGSPYEQYF.